The entry below describes one T cell receptor beta chain. The antigen remains unidentified. The sample is drawn from a study of response to subunit inactivated influenza vaccine. Study results and caveats: Only a handful of new T cells, the authors suggested, are recruited with each seasonal influenza vaccination.

V lost 4 bases to trimming and J lost 1 base, with 14 bases between them. Germline loops: CDR1 SGHRS, CDR2 YFSETQ. The CDR3 extends over 15 amino acids. Each CDR3 protein is one row after TCRdb ran MiXCR on the RT-PCR reads. The sample lists fewer than 350,000 distinct CDR3 sequences, about a fifth seen once, with roughly 10% in the top ten. The clonotype originates from a man between 50 and 70 years old who received an inactivated influenza vaccine. V usage is TRBV5-1 and J usage is TRBJ1-1; TRBD1 might be the D (5 bases). This specimen consisted of PBMCs from blood, obtained less than 22 months after vaccination. As DNA, the CDR3 is TGCGCCAGCAGCATTGATGGGCAGGGGAACACTGAAGCTTTCTTT. It translates to CASSIDGQGNTEAFF. The whole variable domain, remainder taken from reference TRBV5-1 and TRBJ1-1, is KAGVTQTPRYLIKTRGQQVTLSCSPISGHRSVSWYQQTPGQGLQFLFEYFSETQRNKGNFPGRFSGRQFSNSRSEMNVSTLELGDSALYLCASSIDGQGNTEAFFGQGTRLTVV.